The 22 T cell receptor beta chains given below trace back to one sample, sequenced in a study of blood T cells in healthy people across ages. Alongside a J-beta primer mix, a sample-barcoded 5' primer served in a second PCR lasting roughly 7 to 12 cycles. TCRdb analysed the 5' RACE reads with MiXCR anew, one entry per CDR3 protein. The data contain roughly 700,000 distinct CDR3 sequences, over 45% of them seen just once; the ten biggest clones take up 30% to 35%. The sequenced material came from blood. The receptors here all came from an older woman in good health.

The J gene is TRBJ2-1, the V gene TRBV30; 7 bases agree with TRBD2. This CDR3 comprises 17 residues. From germline, CDR1 is GTSNPN and CDR2 SVGIG (reference sequence). After removal of 2 bases from V and 7 bases from J, the junction contained 17 bases not matched to a gene. The CDR3 loop reads CAWSPGRRASGRNEQFF. CDR3 sequence (DNA): TGTGCCTGGAGTCCCGGACGCCGGGCTAGCGGTAGGAATGAGCAGTTCTTC. Using reference TRBV30 and TRBJ2-1 for the parts outside the CDR3, the full variable domain is SQTIHQWPATLVQPVGSPLSLECTVEGTSNPNLYWYRQAAGRGLQLLFYSVGIGQISSEVPQNLSASRPQDRQFILSSKKLLLSDSGFYLCAWSPGRRASGRNEQFFGPGTRLTVL.

This clonotype turned up a few times. The rearrangement joins TRBV25-1 to TRBJ1-4; D unresolved. Between the trimmed V and J ends, which lost 7 bases and 8 bases, there was a span of 11 bases. The CDR3 sequence is 12 residues long. CDR1 and CDR2 from the germline V gene are MGHDK and SYGVNS. CDR3 region: CASNGVGEKLFF. DNA of the CDR3: TGTGCCAGCAATGGGGTTGGGGAAAAACTGTTTTTT.

The chain carries TRBV27 and TRBJ2-3; D not resolved. Trimming pared 3 bases from V and 7 bases from J, leaving 5 bases between. The CDR3 loop spans 11 amino acids. Per germline, CDR1 MNHEY and CDR2 SMNVEV (reference sequence). The CDR3 coding sequence is TGTGCCAGCAGTTTTCGAAATACGCAGTATTTT. This codes for CASSFRNTQYF.

This clonotype was counted between two and nine times. The chain couples TRBV20-1 to TRBJ1-6, with D possibly matching TRBD1 (5 bases). The germline V gene encodes CDR1 DFQATT and CDR2 SNEGSKA (reference sequence). This CDR3 has 16 residues. The V gene lost 0 bases and the J gene lost 4 bases, with 13 bases spanning the gap. The CDR3 sequence: CSARDSFGAYNSPLHF. The CDR3 DNA sequence: TGCAGTGCTAGAGATAGTTTTGGGGCTTATAATTCACCCCTCCACTTT.

The CDR3, as DNA: TGTGCCAGCTCCCCGCAGGGCCCTGAGACGAGTGGCTACACCTTC. Its translation is CASSPQGPETSGYTF. This chain joins TRBV18 and TRBJ1-2, with D possibly TRBD1 on 5 matching bases. V shed 6 bases and J shed 7 bases, with 21 bases lying between them. CDR1 is KGHSH, CDR2 LQKENI, per germline. This CDR3 is 15 amino acids long.

This chain links TRBV5-1 with TRBJ2-1; 9 nucleotides agree with TRBD2. V lost 4 bases, J lost 5 bases, and 4 bases stayed unmatched. Germline V lookup: CDR1 SGHRS, CDR2 YFSETQ. The CDR3 runs 14 residues. CDR3 sequence: CASSPRTSDNEQFF. CDR3 DNA sequence: TGCGCCAGCAGCCCCCGGACTAGCGACAATGAGCAGTTCTTC.

There are a few counts of this clonotype. The V and J genes are TRBV6-6 and TRBJ2-7, with D possibly TRBD1 on 5 matching bases. Trimming pared 4 bases from V and 6 bases from J, leaving 13 bases between. CDR3 length equals 13 residues. Germline assignment: CDR1 MNHNY and CDR2 SVGAGI (reference sequence). CDR3: CASSSPKGAEQYF. CDR3 in DNA: TGTGCCAGCAGTTCCCCTAAAGGGGCCGAGCAGTACTTC.

This rearrangement joins TRBV7-8 to TRBJ2-4; possibly TRBD2 for D (5 bases). The CDR3 is made up of 15 amino acids. The germline V gene has CDR1 SGHVS and CDR2 FQNEAQ. V gave up 1 base and J gave up 1 base, with 8 bases separating them. The CDR3 DNA sequence: TGTGCCAGCAGCTTAGTGGGAGTCGCCAAAAACATTCAGTACTTC. It codes for CASSLVGVAKNIQYF.

This clonotype came up once. The V and J genes are TRBV28 and TRBJ2-5, with TRBD2 matching over 7 bases. Judging by the DNA end, TRBJ2-7 fits better; the J call may be wrong. Germline lookup yields CDR1 MDHEN and CDR2 SYDVKM. This CDR3 is built from 14 residues. CDR3 bases: TGTGCCAGCAGTTCGGGGGGATCTACGATCGAGCAGTACTTC. Translated, it gives CASSSGGSTIEQYF.

The rearrangement joins TRBV7-2 to TRBJ2-5; no firm D call. Germline-derived CDR1 and CDR2 are SGHTA and FQGNSA. The CDR3 is 13 residues long. V shed 6 bases and J shed 5 bases, with 13 bases lying between them. The CDR3 nucleotides are TGTGCCAGCAGTCCATGGCTTGGGGAGACCCAGTACTTC. Encoded protein: CASSPWLGETQYF.

DNA of the CDR3: TGTGCCAGCAGCTCTGACCCCTCGCGAGCAACGAGCACAGATACGCAGTATTTT. Protein product: CASSSDPSRATSTDTQYF. The chain joins TRBV7-2 to TRBJ2-3; D not resolved. The germline V gene has CDR1 SGHTA and CDR2 FQGNSA. The CDR3 is 18 amino acids. V dropped 4 bases and J dropped 0 bases, with 20 bases sitting between them.

The rearrangement uses TRBV20-1 and TRBJ2-7, with no clear D. V lost 0 bases and J 2 bases, leaving 14 bases between the germline ends. The CDR3 extends over 15 amino acids. The germline CDR1 and CDR2 sequences are DFQATT and SNEGSKA (reference sequence). This CDR3 is CSARDTGKVPYEQYF. The CDR3 DNA sequence: TGCAGTGCTAGAGATACCGGAAAAGTCCCCTACGAGCAGTACTTC.

The chain employs TRBV4-1 and TRBJ1-2; D is undetermined. Looked up from germline, CDR1 is MGHRA and CDR2 is YSYEKL. Trimming left V 3 bases short and J 2 bases short, with 13 bases between. CDR3 length equals 15 residues. The chain's CDR3 is CASSQYWAENYGYTF. The DNA for the CDR3 is TGCGCCAGCAGCCAGTATTGGGCAGAAAACTATGGCTACACCTTC.

The gene calls are TRBV7-9 and TRBJ1-6; D gene uncertain. Germline CDR1 reads SEHNR; CDR2 reads FQNEAQ (reference sequence). There are 14 residues in the CDR3. Trimming took off 5 bases at V and 6 bases at J, with 11 bases between the two ends. The DNA of the CDR3 is TGTGCCAGCAGCCCCGGGCCTTTTAATTCACCCCTCCACTTT. It specifies CASSPGPFNSPLHF.

This clonotype has just one count. V usage is TRBV7-2 and J usage is TRBJ2-7; 8 nucleotides align to TRBD2. The trim removed 1 base at V and 3 bases at J, leaving 5 bases unmatched. CDR3 length equals 15 residues. CDR1 and CDR2 from the germline V gene are SGHTA and FQGNSA. CDR3 sequence: CASSLDRAGDYEQYF. In DNA form, the CDR3 reads TGTGCCAGCAGCTTAGACCGAGCGGGGGACTACGAGCAGTACTTC.

J is TRBJ2-5 and V is TRBV4-2, with a possible D match to TRBD2 (6 bases). Deletions cut 7 bases from V and 3 bases from J, with 15 bases between. Germline V lookup: CDR1 LGHNA, CDR2 YNFKEQ. CDR3 length equals 14 residues. For the CDR3, the DNA is TGTGCCAGCAACTTCGCGGGGATTGAAGAGACCCAGTACTTC. Its protein product is CASNFAGIEETQYF.

V gene TRBV5-1 combines with J gene TRBJ2-1; a weak D match, TRBD2 (5 bases). Trimming took off 4 bases at V and 5 bases at J, with 13 bases between the two ends. The V gene's germline CDR1 is SGHRS and CDR2 YFSETQ. The CDR3 contains 14 residues. The CDR3 protein is CASSVGSEDNEQFF. CDR3 nucleotides: TGCGCCAGCAGCGTGGGGAGCGAGGACAATGAGCAGTTCTTC.

This chain uses TRBV7-8 with TRBJ2-1, with a tentative D call TRBD1 (6 bases). The CDR3 totals 18 residues. Trimming stripped 0 bases from V and 7 bases from J, with 22 bases between. Germline CDR1 SGHVS, CDR2 FQNEAQ. The CDR3 DNA reads TGTGCCAGCAGCTTAGCGGTCGGACCCCCGAGGGGGATAAATGAGCAGTTCTTC. As protein: CASSLAVGPPRGINEQFF.

CDR3 sequence: CASTSSGASVYQETQYF. The CDR3 region has the DNA TGTGCCAGCACCTCATCGGGGGCTAGCGTATATCAAGAGACCCAGTACTTC. V and J are TRBV11-1 and TRBJ2-5; D is tentatively TRBD1 or TRBD2 (6 bases each). This CDR3 is 17 amino acids long. Trimming left V 7 bases short and J 2 bases short, with 23 bases between. The germline CDR1 and CDR2 sequences are SGHAT and FQDESV (reference sequence).

V and J are TRBV28 and TRBJ2-2, with D possibly matching TRBD2 (6 bases). With 8 bases removed from V and 4 bases from J, the gap between germline ends came to 17 bases. The CDR3 has 15 amino acids. CDR1 is MDHEN and CDR2 is SYDVKM in the germline V gene. CDR3 amino acids: CASYSLAIFTGELFF. The CDR3 nucleotides read TGTGCCAGCTACTCACTAGCCATATTCACCGGGGAGCTGTTTTTT.

The V call is TRBV29-1, the J call TRBJ2-4, with 8 bases matching TRBD1. Near its end, the DNA agrees better with TRBJ2-7, so the J call may be wrong. This CDR3 contains 13 residues. CDR1 and CDR2 (germline): SQVTM, ANQGSEA. Here the CDR3 DNA reads TGCAGCGTCAGACAGGGGAGAATCTACGAGCAGTACTTC. This encodes CSVRQGRIYEQYF.

This clonotype was picked up one time. The CDR3 sequence: CASSLAGFQYNEQFF. The CDR3 DNA follows: TGTGCCAGCAGCTTAGCAGGGTTCCAATACAATGAGCAGTTCTTC. V usage is TRBV7-9 and J usage is TRBJ2-1; D is unclear. Germline assignment: CDR1 SEHNR and CDR2 FQNEAQ (reference sequence). V lost 0 bases, J lost 4 bases, and 10 bases lay in between. The CDR3 length is 15 residues.